This T cell receptor (beta chain) was sequenced for a study of blood T cell repertoires in COVID-19. This clone is termed medium-sized. Produced via immunoSEQ multiplex PCR; TCRdb's table is partial and in-frame only. The sample has fewer than 200,000 clones, roughly 82% seen once; the top ten hold less than 5.5%. Looked up from germline, CDR1 is DFQATT and CDR2 is SNEGSKA (reference sequence). V lost 3 bases and J lost 3, with 2 bases in between. This CDR3 is 11 amino acids long. The cohort comprised adults aged about 18 to 100 years residing in about two dozen US areas. The study assigned cohorts using participant-reported clinical history.

The rearrangement joins TRBV20-1 to TRBJ2-2, with D hard to call. This receptor was obtained from a woman in her sixties with acute COVID-19. The sample consisted of PBMCs or T cells enriched from blood (not recorded which). The CDR3: CSASYTGELFF. The CDR3 nucleotides read TGCAGTGCTAGCTACACCGGGGAGCTGTTTTTT.